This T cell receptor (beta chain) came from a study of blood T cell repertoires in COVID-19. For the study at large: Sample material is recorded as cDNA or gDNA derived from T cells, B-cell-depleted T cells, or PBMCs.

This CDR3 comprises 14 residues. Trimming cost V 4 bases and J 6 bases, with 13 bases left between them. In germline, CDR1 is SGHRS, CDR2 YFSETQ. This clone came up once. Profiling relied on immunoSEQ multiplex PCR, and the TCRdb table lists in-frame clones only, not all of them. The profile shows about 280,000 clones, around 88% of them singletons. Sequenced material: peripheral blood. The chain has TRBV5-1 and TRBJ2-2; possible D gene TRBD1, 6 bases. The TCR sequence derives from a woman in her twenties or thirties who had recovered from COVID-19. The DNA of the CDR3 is TGCGCCAGCAGCCCTGGACAGTTAGCCGGGGAGCTGTTTTTT. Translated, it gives CASSPGQLAGELFF.